This T cell receptor beta chain was sequenced in a study of shared clonotypes between healthy human individuals. Looking at the study overall: Aged between 18 and 49, the donors were a couple of women and a few men.

Original processing notes: Junction-only sequences without quality scores were provided by ImmunoSEQ, so filtering was different. Generated by immunoSEQ multiplex PCR, the TCRdb table keeps only in-frame clones and is missing some. From that table come the V and J calls and clone size; the DNA was used to work out D and trimming. Among roughly 1 million clones listed, about 80% were seen once. V was clipped by 3 bases and J by 4 bases; unmatched bases: 12. The CDR3 consists of 17 residues. The germline CDR1 and CDR2 sequences are MDHEN and SYDVKM. Adults of Caucasian background living in Nashville, Tennessee made up all donors.

The specimen was memory CD4+ T cells from PBMCs. The subset here: CD45RA-negative fraction. This receptor was taken from a man younger than 35 in good health. Some clones in this sample may be carry-over from other donors' samples. The chain has TRBV28 and TRBJ1-1; 9 bases align to TRBD1. CDR3 protein: CASSFKSQGARGTEAFF. The CDR3 DNA sequence: TGTGCCAGCAGTTTCAAATCACAGGGGGCGAGGGGCACTGAAGCTTTCTTT.